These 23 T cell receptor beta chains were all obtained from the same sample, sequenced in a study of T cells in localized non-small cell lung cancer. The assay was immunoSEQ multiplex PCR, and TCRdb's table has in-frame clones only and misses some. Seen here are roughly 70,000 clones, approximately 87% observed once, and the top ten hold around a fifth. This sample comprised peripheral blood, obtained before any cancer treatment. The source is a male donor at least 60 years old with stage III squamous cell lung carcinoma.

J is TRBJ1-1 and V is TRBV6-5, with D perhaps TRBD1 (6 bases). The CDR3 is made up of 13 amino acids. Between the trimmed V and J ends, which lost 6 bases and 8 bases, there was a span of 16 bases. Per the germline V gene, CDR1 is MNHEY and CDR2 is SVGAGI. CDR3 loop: CASSSSRTAEAFF. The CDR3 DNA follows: TGTGCCAGCAGCTCTAGTAGGACAGCGGAAGCTTTCTTT.

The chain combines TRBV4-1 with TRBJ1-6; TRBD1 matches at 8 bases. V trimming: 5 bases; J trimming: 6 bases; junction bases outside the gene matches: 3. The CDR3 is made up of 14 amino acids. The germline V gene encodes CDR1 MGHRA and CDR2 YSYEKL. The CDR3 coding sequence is TGCGCCAGCAGCTCGGACAGGGCTAATTCACCCCTCCACTTT. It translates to CASSSDRANSPLHF.

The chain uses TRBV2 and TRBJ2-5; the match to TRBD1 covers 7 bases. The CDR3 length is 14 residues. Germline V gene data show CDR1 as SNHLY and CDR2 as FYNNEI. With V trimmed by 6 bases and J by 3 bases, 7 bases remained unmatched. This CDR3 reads CASSLSTGKETQYF. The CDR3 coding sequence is TGTGCCAGCAGCCTCTCGACAGGGAAAGAGACCCAGTACTTC.

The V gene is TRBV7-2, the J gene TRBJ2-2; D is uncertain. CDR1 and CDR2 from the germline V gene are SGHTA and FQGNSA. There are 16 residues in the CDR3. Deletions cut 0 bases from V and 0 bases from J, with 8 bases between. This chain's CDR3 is CASSLASRSNTGELFF. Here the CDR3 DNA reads TGTGCCAGCAGCTTAGCTAGCAGATCGAACACCGGGGAGCTGTTTTTT.

CDR3 coding DNA: TGTGCCAGCAGCTTTGACGGAAACACCGGGGAGCTGTTTTTT. It encodes CASSFDGNTGELFF. The chain employs TRBV7-8 and TRBJ2-2; no clear D gene. The CDR3 loop spans 14 amino acids. Trimming removed 3 bases at V and 2 bases at J, with 7 bases between. Germline V gene lookup returns CDR1 SGHVS and CDR2 FQNEAQ.

The CDR3 coding sequence is TGTGCCCTTTTAGGGACAGGGGAGTTCTCTGAAGCTTTCTTT. Protein sequence: CALLGTGEFSEAFF. This chain uses TRBV30 with TRBJ1-1; 10 bases map to TRBD1. There are 14 residues in the CDR3. Germline V CDR1 and CDR2: GTSNPN, SVGIG (reference sequence). J lost 6 bases, V lost 8 bases, and 12 bases had no gene match.

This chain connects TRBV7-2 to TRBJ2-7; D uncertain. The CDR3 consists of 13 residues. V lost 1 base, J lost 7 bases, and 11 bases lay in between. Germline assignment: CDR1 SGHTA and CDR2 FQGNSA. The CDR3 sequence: CASSLDSLGEQYF. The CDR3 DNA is TGTGCCAGCAGCTTAGACTCGCTGGGGGAGCAGTACTTC.

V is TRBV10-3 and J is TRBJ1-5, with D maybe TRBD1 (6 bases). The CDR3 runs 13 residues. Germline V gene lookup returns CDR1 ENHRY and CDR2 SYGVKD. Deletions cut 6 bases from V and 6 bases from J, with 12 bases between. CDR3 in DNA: TGTGCCATCAGGAACAGGGAAGGTCAGCCCCAGCATTTT. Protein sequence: CAIRNREGQPQHF.

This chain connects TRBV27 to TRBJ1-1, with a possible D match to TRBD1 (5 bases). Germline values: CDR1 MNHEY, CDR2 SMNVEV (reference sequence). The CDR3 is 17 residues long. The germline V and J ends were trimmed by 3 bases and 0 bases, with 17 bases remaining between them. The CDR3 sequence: CASSFAGGFTMNTEAFF. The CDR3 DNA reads TGTGCCAGCAGTTTTGCCGGGGGGTTTACGATGAACACTGAAGCTTTCTTT.

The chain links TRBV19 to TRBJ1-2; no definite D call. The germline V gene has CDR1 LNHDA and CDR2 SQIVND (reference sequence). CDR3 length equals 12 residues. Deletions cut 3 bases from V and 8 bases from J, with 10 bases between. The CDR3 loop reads CASSIDYWGYTF. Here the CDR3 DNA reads TGTGCCAGTAGTATTGATTATTGGGGCTACACCTTC.

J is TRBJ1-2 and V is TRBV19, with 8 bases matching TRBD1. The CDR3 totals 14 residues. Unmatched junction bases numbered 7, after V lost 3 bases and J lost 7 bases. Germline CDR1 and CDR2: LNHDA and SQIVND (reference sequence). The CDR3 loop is CASSIMGTGSGYTF. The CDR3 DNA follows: TGTGCCAGTAGTATCATGGGGACAGGCTCTGGCTACACCTTC. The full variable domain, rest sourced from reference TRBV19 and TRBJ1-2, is DGGITQSPKYLFRKEGQNVTLSCEQNLNHDAMYWYRQDPGQGLRLIYYSQIVNDFQKGDIAEGYSVSREKKESFPLTVTSAQKNPTAFYLCASSIMGTGSGYTFGSGTRLTVV.

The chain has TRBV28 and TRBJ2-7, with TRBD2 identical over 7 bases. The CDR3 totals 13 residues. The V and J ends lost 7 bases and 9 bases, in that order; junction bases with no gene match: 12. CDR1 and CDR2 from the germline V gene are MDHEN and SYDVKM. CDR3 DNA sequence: TGTGCCAGCACCTCTCTTGGGGGGGAAACGCAGTACGTC. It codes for CASTSLGGETQYV.

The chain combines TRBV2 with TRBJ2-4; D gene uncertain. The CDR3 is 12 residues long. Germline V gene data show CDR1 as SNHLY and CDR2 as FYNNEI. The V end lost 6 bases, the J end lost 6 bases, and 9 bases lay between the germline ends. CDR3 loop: CASRVFGNIQYF. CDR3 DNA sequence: TGTGCCAGCAGGGTCTTTGGAAACATTCAGTACTTC. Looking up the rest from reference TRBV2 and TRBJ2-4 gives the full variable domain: EPEVTQTPSHQVTQMGQEVILRCVPISNHLYFYWYRQILGQKVEFLVSFYNNEISEKSEIFDDQFSVERPDGSNFTLKIRSTKLEDSAMYFCASRVFGNIQYFGAGTRLSVL.

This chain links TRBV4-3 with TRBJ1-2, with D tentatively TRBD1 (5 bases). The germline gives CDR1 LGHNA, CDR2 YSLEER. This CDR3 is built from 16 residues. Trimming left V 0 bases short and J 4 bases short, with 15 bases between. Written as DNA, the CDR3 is TGCGCCAGCAGCCAAGATCTCGACAGTCATCCCTATGGCTACACCTTC. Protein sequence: CASSQDLDSHPYGYTF.

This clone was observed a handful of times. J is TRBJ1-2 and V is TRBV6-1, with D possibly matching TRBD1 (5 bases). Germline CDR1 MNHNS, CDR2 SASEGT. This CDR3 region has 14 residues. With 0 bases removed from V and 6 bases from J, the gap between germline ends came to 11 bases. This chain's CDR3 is CASSEARGGDGYTF. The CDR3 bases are TGTGCCAGCAGTGAAGCTCGGGGAGGGGATGGCTACACCTTC.

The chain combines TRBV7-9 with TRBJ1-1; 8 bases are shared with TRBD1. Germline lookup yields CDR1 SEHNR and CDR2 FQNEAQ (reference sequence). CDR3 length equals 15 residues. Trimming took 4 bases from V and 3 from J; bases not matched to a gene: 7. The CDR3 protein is CASSSSGGFDTEAFF. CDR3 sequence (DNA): TGTGCCAGCAGCTCGTCAGGGGGCTTCGACACTGAAGCTTTCTTT.

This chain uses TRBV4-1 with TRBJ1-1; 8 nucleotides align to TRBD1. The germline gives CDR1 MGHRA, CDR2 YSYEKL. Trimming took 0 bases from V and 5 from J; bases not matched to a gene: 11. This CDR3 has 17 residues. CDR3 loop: CASSQDRPGGVRTEAFF. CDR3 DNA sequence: TGCGCCAGCAGCCAAGATCGCCCAGGGGGCGTAAGGACTGAAGCTTTCTTT.

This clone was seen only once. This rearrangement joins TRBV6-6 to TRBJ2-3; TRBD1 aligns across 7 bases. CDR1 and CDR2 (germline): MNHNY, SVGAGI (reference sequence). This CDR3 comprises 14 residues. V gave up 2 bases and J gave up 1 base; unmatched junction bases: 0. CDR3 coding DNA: TGTGCCAGCAGTTACGGACAGGGCACAGATACGCAGTATTTT. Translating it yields CASSYGQGTDTQYF.

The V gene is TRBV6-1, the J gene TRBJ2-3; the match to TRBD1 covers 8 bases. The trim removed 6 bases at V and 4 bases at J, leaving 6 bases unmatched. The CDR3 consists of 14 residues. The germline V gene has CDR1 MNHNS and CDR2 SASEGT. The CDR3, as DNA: TGTGCCAGCAGGACGGACAGGGCAGCAGATACGCAGTATTTT. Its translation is CASRTDRAADTQYF.

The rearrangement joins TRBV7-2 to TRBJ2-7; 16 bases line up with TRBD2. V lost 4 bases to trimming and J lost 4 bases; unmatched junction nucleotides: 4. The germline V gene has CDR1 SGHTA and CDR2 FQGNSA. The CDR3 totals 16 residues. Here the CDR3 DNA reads TGTGCCAGCAGCTCTCTGGGACTAGCGGGGGGGTACGAGCAGTACTTC. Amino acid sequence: CASSSLGLAGGYEQYF.

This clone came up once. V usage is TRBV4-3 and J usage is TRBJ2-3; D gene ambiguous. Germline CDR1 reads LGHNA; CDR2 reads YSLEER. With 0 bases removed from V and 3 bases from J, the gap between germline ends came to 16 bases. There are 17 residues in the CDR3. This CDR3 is CASSQDLTGFGTDTQYF. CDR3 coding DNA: TGCGCCAGCAGCCAAGATCTTACCGGGTTCGGAACAGATACGCAGTATTTT.

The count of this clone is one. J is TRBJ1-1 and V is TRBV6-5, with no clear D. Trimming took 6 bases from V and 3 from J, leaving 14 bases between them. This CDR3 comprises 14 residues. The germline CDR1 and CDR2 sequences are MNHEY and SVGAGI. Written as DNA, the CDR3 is TGTGCCAGCAGCCCATCGGGATTTTACACTGAAGCTTTCTTT. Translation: CASSPSGFYTEAFF.

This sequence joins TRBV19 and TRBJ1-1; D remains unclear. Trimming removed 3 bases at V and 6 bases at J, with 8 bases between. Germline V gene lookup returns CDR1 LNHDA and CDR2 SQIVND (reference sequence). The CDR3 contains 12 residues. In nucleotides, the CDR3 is TGTGCCAGTAGTATTTCAGCTTCTGAAGCTTTCTTT. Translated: CASSISASEAFF.